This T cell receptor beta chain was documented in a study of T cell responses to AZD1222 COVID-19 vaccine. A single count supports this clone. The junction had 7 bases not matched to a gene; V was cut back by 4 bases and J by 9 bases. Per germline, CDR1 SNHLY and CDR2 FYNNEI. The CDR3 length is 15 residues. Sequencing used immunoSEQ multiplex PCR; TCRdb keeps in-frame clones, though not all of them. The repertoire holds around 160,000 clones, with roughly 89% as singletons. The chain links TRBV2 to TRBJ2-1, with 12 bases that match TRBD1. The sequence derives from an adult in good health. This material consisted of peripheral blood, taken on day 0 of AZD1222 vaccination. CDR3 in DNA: TGTGCCAGCAGTGTCTTTGGGACAGGGGGCAGTGAGCAGTTCTTC. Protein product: CASSVFGTGGSEQFF.